Included here is one T cell receptor beta chain sequence, with context. Its antigen is currently not known. The record has no base qualities; no much larger clone is one base away. The time point label, read with the paper, signifies: cycle 4 day 1 (C4D1), after more than 5 weeks of nivolumab. Relapse after autologous stem cell transplantation had occurred in all trial patients, and cohorts A, B and C were distinguished by prior brentuximab vedotin exposure. Using a Miltenyi CD8+ T cell isolation kit, CD8+ T cells were purified from thawed PBMCs through magnetic negative selection. The trial cohort comprised 56 patients with relapsed/refractory classical Hodgkin lymphoma whose best overall responses were complete response, partial response or progressive disease. Trial patients were treated with single-agent nivolumab in the multi-cohort phase II CheckMate 205 trial. Best overall response was determined by an independent review committee according to the 2007 International Working Group response criteria. PBMCs from the trial were collected at three points: immediately before nivolumab initiation (C1D1), and during therapy at cycle 2 day 1 and cycle 4 day 1. After peripheral blood was drawn into 8 mL Vacutainer Cell Preparation Tubes, PBMCs were isolated by centrifugation and then cryopreserved. Purified CD4+ and CD8+ fractions were prepared only for cases with an additional available PBMC sample. Magnetically labelled cells were removed on LS columns in a quadroMACS separator, and the flow-through was collected as the purified fraction.

The Qiagen DNeasy kit was used to extract genomic DNA from unsorted PBMCs and from the negatively selected CD4+ and CD8+ fractions. Using primers that anneal to V and J segments, immunoSEQ multiplex PCR amplified the TCR beta CDR3 regions. A synthetic immune receptor repertoire was used to minimize amplification bias, and any remaining bias was removed computationally after sequencing. The study's processing was this. Custom Python scripts were used to quantify repertoire diversity as the Shannon entropy index. Unsorted, CD4+ and CD8+ repertoires were analyzed separately, except in combined analyses where CD4+ and CD8+ sequences were merged in silico. A clone was considered expanded if an increase in frequency of at least 2-fold after treatment relative to C1D1 was found, and a pseudocount of 0.5 was applied to clones undetected at baseline. Clones with 0 or 1 copy at C1D1 were defined as singleton clones, while clones with 2 or more copies were defined as non-singleton clones. By matching protein sequences in sorted samples from the same patient, clones expanded in unsorted samples were annotated as CD4+, CD8+ or unknown. Wilcoxon tests on paired samples were used to test diversity changes from C1D1 to C4D1. TCRdb mirrors the immuneACCESS table, restricted to in-frame sequences. Some clones are absent from its copies; in checked studies, under half trace to an unresolved V gene, and the reason for the others is unknown. The V and J calls and clone size are taken from that table; D and trimming were inferred from the DNA. The sample has fewer than 4,000 clones on record, approximately 80% of them singletons. The ten biggest clones cover over 25% of the sample.

These data come from a study of PD-1 blockade in classical Hodgkin lymphoma (TCRdb year 2020). About the full investigation: Nivolumab dosing was 3 mg/kg intravenously every 2 weeks, continuing until either disease progression or unacceptable toxicity. A peripheral blood immune signature of response to PD-1 blockade in classical Hodgkin lymphoma was defined using TCR beta sequencing and CyTOF.

Study-wide findings and limitations: By C4D1, a significant rise was seen in CD4+ TCR diversity but not in CD8+ TCR diversity (p=0.0027 vs p=0.16), and the rise was most apparent among complete responders (p=0.02). The study covered only a single clinical trial cohort, and the causes of the repertoire differences, possibly disease activity or prior therapy, were still not defined. Baseline TCR diversity was reported as lower in newly diagnosed patients than in healthy donors, and lower still in relapsed/refractory patients. Trial patients achieving complete response had baseline diversity similar to newly diagnosed patients, whereas partial responders and progressors had significantly lower diversity. Patients starting nivolumab less than 1 year after ASCT had lower diversity and were excluded from later analyses to avoid confounding by immune reconstitution.

The CDR3 runs 16 residues from the cysteine to the phenylalanine. CDR3 DNA is the only sequence kept; it has 48 bases, read in frame from the first base. In the germline V gene (reference sequence), CDR1 corresponds to SGHKS and CDR2 to YYEKEE. V is pruned by 4 bases and J by 0 bases, leaving 6 bases of the junction without a gene match. The V gene is TRBV5-5 and the J gene is TRBJ2-2, with TRBD1 identical over 7 junction bases. The sequence came from a human donor with classical Hodgkin lymphoma. Sequencing used CD8+ T cells from blood, obtained before the fourth cycle of nivolumab. The sequenced DNA: TGTGCCAGCAGCCAATCCGGGACAGCGAACACCGGGGAGCTGTTTTTT. The resulting protein is CASSQSGTANTGELFF.